This T cell receptor (beta chain) is from a study of control samples from healthy donors and cancer patients (dated by TCRdb to 2020 to 2021). Counted from cysteine to phenylalanine, this CDR3 has 18 amino acids. Kept here is only the CDR3 DNA, which spans 54 bases and is read in frame from base 1. For CDR1 and CDR2, the germline V gene lists SGHNT and YENEEA. After removal of 4 bases from V and 3 bases from J, the junction retains 10 bases not matched to a gene. Library creation used the immunoSEQ multiplex PCR assay. The clones in this table, taken by TCRdb from immuneACCESS, are in-frame only. Not every clone is retained; where verified, under half of the shortfall comes from an unresolved V gene, and the cause of the rest is unknown. The sample contains around 130,000 clones, about 83% of them found a single time. In total, the top ten clones hold around 10% of the sample. In the case of this clone: Its antigen remains undetermined. No much larger clone exists at a distance of one base, and base qualities are not known.

The chain joins TRBV11-3 to TRBJ2-5; the central 14 bases match TRBD2. This clonotype was obtained from a man aged 25-45 years in good health. Specimen: blood. CDR3 loop: CASSSRLAGGPSEETQYF. The DNA sequence is as follows: TGTGCCAGCAGCTCCAGACTAGCGGGGGGGCCGTCGGAAGAGACCCAGTACTTC.